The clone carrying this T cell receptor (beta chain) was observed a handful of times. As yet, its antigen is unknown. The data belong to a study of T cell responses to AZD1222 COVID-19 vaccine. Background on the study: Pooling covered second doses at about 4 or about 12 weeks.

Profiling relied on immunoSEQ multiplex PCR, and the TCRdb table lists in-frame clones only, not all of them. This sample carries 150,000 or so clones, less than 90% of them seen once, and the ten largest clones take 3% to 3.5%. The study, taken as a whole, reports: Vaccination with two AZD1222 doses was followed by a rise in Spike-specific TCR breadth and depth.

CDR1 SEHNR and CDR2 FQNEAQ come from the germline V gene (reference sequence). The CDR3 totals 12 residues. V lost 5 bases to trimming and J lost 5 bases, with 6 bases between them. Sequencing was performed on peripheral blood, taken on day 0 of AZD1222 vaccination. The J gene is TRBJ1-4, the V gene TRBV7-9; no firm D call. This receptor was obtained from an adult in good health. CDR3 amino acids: CASSRYNEKLFF. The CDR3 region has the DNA TGTGCCAGCAGCCGATACAATGAAAAACTGTTTTTT.